The rows below give T cell receptor beta chains drawn from one sample of a study of a mutant IDH1 vaccine in newly diagnosed glioma. Generated by immunoSEQ multiplex PCR, the TCRdb table keeps only in-frame clones and is missing some. This table holds around 100,000 clones, under 90% found once. These receptors' targets are unknown. Material: PBMCs, obtained from a glioma patient whose treatment included an IDH1 peptide vaccine. These receptors were taken from a woman aged 50 to 60 with glioma. The CDR3 runs from the conserved cysteine through the conserved F or W. D genes are given only for firm matches.

TRBJ2-7	TRBV6-5	.	CATRDLDYEQYF	TGTGCCACGAGGGACTTGGACTACGAGCAGTACTTC
TRBJ2-7	TRBV18	.	CASSPSAGSSYEQYF	TGTGCCAGCTCACCTTCGGCGGGGAGCTCCTACGAGCAGTACTTC
TRBJ2-5	TRBV28	TRBD2	CASSFGGLAGGETQYF	TGTGCCAGCAGTTTCGGGGGACTAGCGGGAGGGGAGACCCAGTACTTC
TRBJ2-7	TRBV19	.	CASSIGGTAYWDEQYF	TGTGCCAGTAGTATAGGCGGGACAGCCTATTGGGACGAGCAGTACTTC
TRBJ1-5	TRBV7-9	TRBD1	CASSLRQGRQPQHF	TGTGCCAGCAGCTTAAGACAGGGACGGCAGCCCCAGCATTTT
TRBJ1-5	TRBV10-3	TRBD1	CATTGQISNQPQHF	TGTGCCACCACGGGACAGATTAGCAATCAGCCCCAGCATTTT
TRBJ1-1	TRBV29-1	TRBD1	CSAVRGLGTEAFF	TGCAGCGCCGTCAGGGGGCTGGGGACTGAAGCTTTCTTT
TRBJ2-2	TRBV18	TRBD1	CASSRINRGRRGTGELFF	TGTGCCAGCTCACGAATCAACAGGGGAAGACGAGGCACCGGGGAGCTGTTTTTT
TRBJ2-2	TRBV27	.	CASSPQTGELFF	TGTGCCAGCAGTCCTCAAACCGGGGAGCTGTTTTTT
TRBJ2-7	TRBV28	TRBD2	CASSLTGTSTYEQYF	TGTGCCAGCAGTTTGACAGGGACTAGCACTTACGAGCAGTACTTC
TRBJ2-1	TRBV7-3	TRBD2	CASSLMGTSGRAYNEQFF	TGTGCCAGCAGCTTAATGGGGACTAGCGGGAGGGCCTACAATGAGCAGTTCTTC